The 11 T cell receptor beta chains listed next were all sequenced from one sample in a study of T cells in Graves' hyperthyroidism and ophthalmopathy. From RNA transcripts, TCR beta CDR3 regions were amplified. Carried out on the TCR CDR3, a first-round RT-PCR used the HTBI primer set. TCRdb re-derived calls from the multiplex PCR reads in MiXCR, one entry per CDR3 protein. This table holds more than 500,000 distinct CDR3 sequences, under 60% found once. Sequencing was carried out using peripheral blood or thyroid tissue (not recorded which). These TCRs come from an adult woman with Graves' disease, either hyperthyroidism or ophthalmopathy (not recorded which).

The rearrangement uses TRBV27 and TRBJ1-5; TRBD1 agrees at 7 bases. V dropped 6 bases and J dropped 2; count of bases not matched to a gene: 4. Germline loops: CDR1 MNHEY, CDR2 SMNVEV (reference sequence). The CDR3 sequence is 14 residues long. This CDR3 is CASRTGVGNQPQHF. The CDR3 DNA follows: TGTGCCAGCAGAACAGGGGTTGGCAATCAGCCCCAGCATTTT.

The CDR3 DNA sequence: TGCGCCAGCAGCACCCCCGGGGGACAGGGGGGATCACCCCTCCACTTT. Amino acids: CASSTPGGQGGSPLHF. The chain carries TRBV5-1 and TRBJ1-6; TRBD1 agrees at 11 bases. Losses at the gene ends were 4 bases for V and 10 bases for J; bases not matched to a gene: 10. The CDR3 runs 16 residues. In germline, CDR1 is SGHRS, CDR2 YFSETQ.

This clonotype has ten or more counts. The CDR3 DNA reads TGCGCCAGCAGCTGGAGGGAACCTAACTACGAGCAGTACTTC. This sequence encodes CASSWREPNYEQYF. The V and J genes are TRBV5-1 and TRBJ2-7, with TRBD2 as a possible D gene (6 bases). In germline, CDR1 is SGHRS, CDR2 YFSETQ. Trimming removed 3 bases at V and 3 bases at J, with 13 bases between. The CDR3 totals 14 residues.

The rearrangement uses TRBV6-5 and TRBJ1-1, with D maybe TRBD1 (5 bases). The CDR3 has 14 residues. Looked up from germline, CDR1 is MNHEY and CDR2 is SVGAGI. The ends were cut back, 5 bases at V and 3 bases at J, with 13 bases in the middle. CDR3 region: CASSPLGDYTEAFF. The CDR3 DNA reads as TGTGCCAGCAGTCCCCTAGGGGATTACACTGAAGCTTTCTTT.

The chain is built from TRBV11-2 and TRBJ1-6; the match to TRBD1 covers 7 bases. CDR1 and CDR2 (germline): SGHAT, FQNNGV. The CDR3 spans 16 residues. J lost 7 bases, V lost 1 base, and 7 bases had no gene match. The CDR3, as DNA: TGTGCCAGCAGCTTAGTTTCGGGACAGCTAAATTCACCCCTCCACTTT. This gives the protein CASSLVSGQLNSPLHF.

This clonotype was counted many times. A much larger clone sits a single nucleotide away, making a read error possible. The CDR3 sequence: CASEDYEQYF. The CDR3 DNA follows: TGTGCCAGCGAGGACTACGAGCAGTACTTC. This chain connects TRBV6-1 to TRBJ2-7; D uncertain. Germline loops: CDR1 MNHNS, CDR2 SASEGT. V lost 8 bases and J lost 3, with 5 bases in between. The CDR3 is 10 amino acids.

This clonotype was detected only once. CDR3 loop: CSARERDHSYEQYF. CDR3 DNA: TGCAGCGCGAGGGAAAGGGATCATTCCTACGAGCAGTACTTC. V gene TRBV29-1 combines with J gene TRBJ2-7; perhaps TRBD2 as D (5 bases). Germline V gives CDR1 SQVTM, CDR2 ANQGSEA. V lost 7 bases and J 1 base, leaving 17 bases between the germline ends. The CDR3 extends over 14 amino acids.

The table lists this clonotype with a few counts. The V and J genes are TRBV7-9 and TRBJ2-7, with D tentatively TRBD2 (7 bases). This CDR3 is built from 15 residues. Germline CDR1 SEHNR, CDR2 FQNEAQ (reference sequence). Between the trimmed V and J ends, which lost 6 bases and 5 bases, there was a span of 20 bases. CDR3 loop: CASSPRGGVRDEQYF. In DNA, the CDR3 is TGTGCCAGCAGTCCTAGAGGGGGGGTTCGGGACGAGCAGTACTTC.

A note on this clonotype: A much larger clone sits a single nucleotide away, making a read error possible. CDR3 sequence (DNA): TGTGCCAGCAGCTCCAGCCCCGGGACAGGGTTAAGAGCCGGGGAGCTGTTTTTT. Residues: CASSSSPGTGLRAGELFF. V usage is TRBV11-2 and J usage is TRBJ2-2; TRBD1 agrees at 9 bases. From germline, CDR1 is SGHAT and CDR2 FQNNGV. With V trimmed by 4 bases and J by 6 bases, 15 bases remained unmatched. The CDR3 totals 18 residues.

This clonotype was seen at least ten times. V is TRBV3-1 and J is TRBJ2-7; D ambiguous. V shed 1 base and J shed 6 bases, with 7 bases lying between them. Germline-derived CDR1 and CDR2 are LGHDT and YNNKEL (reference sequence). The CDR3 is 12 residues long. CDR3 protein: CASSQGVSEQYF. The CDR3 DNA sequence: TGTGCCAGCAGCCAAGGGGTATCCGAGCAGTACTTC.

This clonotype has just a few counts. The genes are TRBV3-1 and TRBJ2-7, with D hard to call. The CDR3 sequence is 13 residues long. Germline-derived CDR1 and CDR2 are LGHDT and YNNKEL (reference sequence). With 1 base removed from V and 6 bases from J, the gap between germline ends came to 10 bases. This CDR3 reads CASSQALAFEQYF. In nucleotides, the CDR3 is TGTGCCAGCAGCCAAGCGCTTGCCTTCGAGCAGTACTTC.